Each of the 20 T cell receptor beta chains below was sequenced from the same sample in a study of identical twins. TCRdb itself ran the 5' RACE reads through MiXCR, one entry per CDR3 protein. The data hold about 570,000 distinct CDR3 sequences, with approximately 10% observed a single time. The same data also contributed to another study, on yellow fever vaccine responses in identical twins.

Sequencing was done on a sample of PBMCs. The source of these receptors is a woman aged 18-29 years in good health.

This clonotype was counted many times. CDR3 bases: TGCAGTGCCAGTAGGATGTCTAGCGGGTACGCTGAGCAGTTCTTC. It codes for CSASRMSSGYAEQFF. This chain joins TRBV20-1 and TRBJ2-1; TRBD2 matches 8 bases. CDR1 and CDR2 from the germline V gene are DFQATT and SNEGSKA (reference sequence). Trimming cost V 6 bases and J 9 bases; bases outside gene matches: 16. The CDR3 totals 15 residues.

This clonotype was picked up a small number of times. The rearrangement uses TRBV7-2 and TRBJ1-1, with TRBD1 matching 11 bases. After removal of 8 bases from V and 4 bases from J, the junction contained 15 bases not matched to a gene. Germline lookup yields CDR1 SGHTA and CDR2 FQGNSA. This CDR3 comprises 17 residues. The CDR3 sequence: CASGPDRGRGMGTEAFF. The CDR3 DNA sequence: TGTGCCAGCGGCCCGGACAGGGGGCGGGGGATGGGCACTGAAGCTTTCTTT.

This clonotype was counted between two and nine times. The chain carries TRBV7-9 and TRBJ2-1; 8 bases map to TRBD1. Germline values: CDR1 SEHNR, CDR2 FQNEAQ (reference sequence). With V trimmed by 4 bases and J by 3 bases, 8 bases remained unmatched. This CDR3 has 16 residues. CDR3 residues: CASSSNRGEDYNEQFF. The CDR3 DNA sequence: TGTGCCAGCAGCTCCAACAGGGGGGAAGACTACAATGAGCAGTTCTTC.

This clonotype was seen a few times. V usage is TRBV7-3 and J usage is TRBJ2-1; 9 nucleotides match TRBD2. V dropped 3 bases and J dropped 8; count of bases not matched to a gene: 5. CDR3 size: 14 residues. Germline V CDR1 and CDR2: SGHTA, FQGTGA. The CDR3: CASSFSGGTYEQFF. For the CDR3, the DNA is TGTGCCAGCAGCTTTAGCGGGGGAACTTATGAGCAGTTCTTC.

This clonotype showed up just a few times. The V call is TRBV11-1, the J call TRBJ2-7; 8 bases map to TRBD2. The CDR3 totals 15 residues. Germline V gives CDR1 SGHAT, CDR2 FQDESV (reference sequence). V was pared by 5 bases and J by 3 bases, with 9 bases of the junction left unmatched. This CDR3 reads CASSDGAGGRYEQYF. The CDR3 region has the DNA TGTGCCAGCAGCGATGGGGCGGGGGGACGCTACGAGCAGTACTTC.

The table lists this clonotype with a few counts. The chain recombines TRBV18 with TRBJ2-2, with D possibly called TRBD1 or TRBD2 (5 bases each). Per germline, CDR1 KGHSH and CDR2 LQKENI. This CDR3 has 16 amino acids. V gave up 4 bases and J gave up 1 base, with 13 bases separating them. The DNA of the CDR3 is TGTGCCAGCTCACGGGGGACGGCCCTGAACACCGGGGAGCTGTTTTTT. As protein: CASSRGTALNTGELFF. The full variable domain, completed using reference TRBV18 and TRBJ2-2, is NAGVMQNPRHLVRRRGQEARLRCSPMKGHSHVYWYRQLPEEGLKFMVYLQKENIIDESGMPKERFSAEFPKEGPSILRIQQVVRGDSAAYFCASSRGTALNTGELFFGEGSRLTVL.

J is TRBJ1-1 and V is TRBV6-1, with D maybe TRBD1 (5 bases). V lost 3 bases to trimming and J lost 5 bases, with 13 bases between them. CDR3 length: 14 amino acids. The germline V gene encodes CDR1 MNHNS and CDR2 SASEGT. The CDR3 loop reads CASSDRGVLTEAFF. For the CDR3, the DNA is TGTGCCAGCAGTGACCGGGGCGTCTTAACTGAAGCTTTCTTT.

This clonotype was counted only a few times. The CDR3 sequence is CASTRTGGEGEQYF. The CDR3 DNA reads TGTGCCAGCACCCGGACCGGGGGTGAGGGGGAGCAGTACTTC. The rearrangement links TRBV2 to TRBJ2-7, with D tentatively TRBD2 (6 bases). V was pared by 7 bases and J by 7 bases, with 20 bases between. The CDR3 consists of 14 residues. The V gene's germline CDR1 is SNHLY and CDR2 FYNNEI.

As DNA, the CDR3 is TGCAGTGCTTGGGGCCAGGGGATCTCGAACACCGGGGAGCTGTTTTTT. Translating it yields CSAWGQGISNTGELFF. The rearrangement joins TRBV20-1 to TRBJ2-2; D perhaps matches TRBD1 (6 bases). The CDR3 has 16 residues. The V gene's germline CDR1 is DFQATT and CDR2 SNEGSKA (reference sequence). The ends were cut back, 5 bases at V and 0 bases at J, with 16 bases in the middle.

The chain couples TRBV18 to TRBJ2-5; D not certain. The CDR3 is 15 amino acids. CDR1 is KGHSH and CDR2 is LQKENI in the germline V gene. V was cut by 3 bases and J by 2 bases, with 13 bases left in between. The CDR3 sequence: CASSPLGSSQETQYF. The CDR3 DNA reads as TGTGCCAGCTCACCTCTTGGCAGCTCACAAGAGACCCAGTACTTC.

This clonotype was observed a handful of times. The chain links TRBV20-1 to TRBJ2-3; possible D gene TRBD2, 6 bases. Germline V gives CDR1 DFQATT, CDR2 SNEGSKA (reference sequence). V lost 2 bases and J lost 1, with 19 bases in between. The CDR3 sequence is 17 residues long. CDR3 protein: CSARPDLTSPGTDTQYF. The CDR3 DNA reads as TGCAGTGCTAGACCAGATTTAACTAGCCCTGGCACAGATACGCAGTATTTT.

This clonotype was found many times. The V call is TRBV7-2, the J call TRBJ2-1; 8 bases map to TRBD2. Germline loops: CDR1 SGHTA, CDR2 FQGNSA. The length of the CDR3 is 17 residues. After removal of 2 bases from V and 1 base from J, the junction contained 7 bases not matched to a gene. The CDR3 is CASSLTWTSWSYNEQFF. For the CDR3, the DNA is TGTGCCAGCAGCTTAACCTGGACTAGCTGGTCCTACAATGAGCAGTTCTTC.

This clonotype was observed many times. This chain links TRBV7-2 with TRBJ2-1; 9 bases line up with TRBD2. V dropped 5 bases and J dropped 4; count of bases not matched to a gene: 9. Germline CDR1 and CDR2: SGHTA and FQGNSA. The length of the CDR3 is 16 residues. CDR3: CASSAGSGGRYNEQFF. The CDR3 nucleotides read TGTGCCAGCAGCGCTGGGAGCGGGGGGCGGTACAATGAGCAGTTCTTC.

The chain recombines TRBV6-1 with TRBJ1-1; 7 bases fit TRBD1. The J segment lost 4 bases and the V segment lost 2 bases, leaving 4 bases of the junction unmatched. CDR1 is MNHNS, CDR2 SASEGT, per germline. The length of the CDR3 is 14 residues. As DNA, the CDR3 is TGTGCCAGCAGTGAAATCGACAGGGTCACTGAAGCTTTCTTT. It specifies CASSEIDRVTEAFF.

This clonotype was recorded many times. The rearrangement joins TRBV10-3 to TRBJ2-3, with D unclear. This CDR3 contains 14 residues. CDR1 and CDR2 from the germline V gene are ENHRY and SYGVKD. V was cut by 6 bases and J by 6 bases, with 16 bases left in between. The CDR3, as DNA: TGTGCCATCAGCCCGAGACCCGACCCCGATACGCAGTATTTT. It is translated as CAISPRPDPDTQYF.

The CDR3 spells CATSYGAEQYF. The CDR3 DNA is TGTGCCACCAGCTACGGGGCCGAGCAGTACTTC. The genes are TRBV24-1 and TRBJ2-7; tentatively, D is TRBD1 or TRBD2 (5 bases each). V lost 7 bases to trimming and J lost 6 bases, with 9 bases between them. In germline, CDR1 is KGHDR, CDR2 SFDVKD. CDR3 length: 11 residues.

This clonotype was found many times. V and J are TRBV5-6 and TRBJ1-6, with 10 bases fitting TRBD1. The CDR3 totals 16 residues. CDR1 SGHDT and CDR2 YYEEEE come from the germline V gene. Trimming at V came to 3 bases and at J to 2 bases, leaving 2 bases not matched to a gene. Here the CDR3 DNA reads TGTGCCAGCAGCTCCGGGACAGGGGCCTATAATTCACCCCTCCACTTT. It yields the protein CASSSGTGAYNSPLHF.

This chain uses TRBV7-9 with TRBJ2-7; 7 bases fit TRBD2. J gave up 6 bases and V 1 base, and 3 bases lay outside the gene matches. The CDR3 spans 13 residues. Germline-derived CDR1 and CDR2 are SEHNR and FQNEAQ (reference sequence). CDR3 bases: TGTGCCAGCAGCTTAGGGCTAGCGGCCGAGCAGTACTTC. This encodes CASSLGLAAEQYF.

This sequence joins TRBV3-1 and TRBJ2-7; TRBD1 might be the D (6 bases). The V gene lost 0 bases and the J gene lost 6 bases, with 12 bases spanning the gap. The CDR3 consists of 14 residues. Germline loops: CDR1 LGHDT, CDR2 YNNKEL (reference sequence). Here the CDR3 reads CASSQDGGQGEQYF. CDR3 nucleotides: TGTGCCAGCAGCCAAGATGGGGGACAAGGCGAGCAGTACTTC.

This clonotype was counted ten times or more. This chain uses TRBV29-1 with TRBJ1-5; TRBD1 agrees at 7 bases. The CDR3 has 14 residues. Germline assignment: CDR1 SQVTM and CDR2 ANQGSEA. V lost 7 bases, J lost 4 bases, and 10 bases stayed unmatched. The CDR3 sequence is CSATTGSNNQPQHF. The CDR3 DNA reads as TGCAGCGCCACGACAGGGAGTAATAATCAGCCCCAGCATTTT. The complete variable domain, with remaining parts taken from reference TRBV29-1 and TRBJ1-5, reads SAVISQKPSRDICQRGTSLTIQCQVDSQVTMMFWYRQQPGQSLTLIATANQGSEATYESGFVIDKFPISRPNLTFSTLTVSNMSPEDSSIYLCSATTGSNNQPQHFGDGTRLSIL.